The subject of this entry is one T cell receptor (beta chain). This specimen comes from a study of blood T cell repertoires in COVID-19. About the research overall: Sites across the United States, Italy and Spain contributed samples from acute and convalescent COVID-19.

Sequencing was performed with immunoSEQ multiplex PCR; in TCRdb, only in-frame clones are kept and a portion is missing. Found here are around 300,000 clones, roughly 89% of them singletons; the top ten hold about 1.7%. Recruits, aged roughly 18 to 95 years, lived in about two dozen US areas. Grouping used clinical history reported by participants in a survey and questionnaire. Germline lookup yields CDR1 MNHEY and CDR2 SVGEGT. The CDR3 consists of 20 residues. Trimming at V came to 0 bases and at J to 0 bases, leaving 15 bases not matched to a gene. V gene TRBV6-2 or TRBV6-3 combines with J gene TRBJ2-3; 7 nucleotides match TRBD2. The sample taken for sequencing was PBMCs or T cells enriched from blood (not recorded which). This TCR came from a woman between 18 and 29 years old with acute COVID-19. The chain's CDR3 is CASSYSPWGGGKRSTDTQYF. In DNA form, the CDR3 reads TGTGCCAGCAGTTACTCGCCCTGGGGGGGAGGGAAAAGGAGCACAGATACGCAGTATTTT.